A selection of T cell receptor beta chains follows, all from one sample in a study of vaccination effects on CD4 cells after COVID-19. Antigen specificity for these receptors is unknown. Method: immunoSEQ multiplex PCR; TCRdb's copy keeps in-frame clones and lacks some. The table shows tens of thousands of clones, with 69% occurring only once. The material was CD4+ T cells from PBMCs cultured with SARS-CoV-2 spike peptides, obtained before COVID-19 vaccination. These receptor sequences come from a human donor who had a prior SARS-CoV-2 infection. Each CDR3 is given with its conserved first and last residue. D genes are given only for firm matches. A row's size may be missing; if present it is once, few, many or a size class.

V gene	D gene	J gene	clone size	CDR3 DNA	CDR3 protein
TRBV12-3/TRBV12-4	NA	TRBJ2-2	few	TGTGCCAGCAGCAGACTAGAATCCGGGGAGCTGTTTTTT	CASSRLESGELFF
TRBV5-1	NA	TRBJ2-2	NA	TGCGCCAGCAGCTTAGGACCCTTGGGGGAGCTGTTTTTT	CASSLGPLGELFF
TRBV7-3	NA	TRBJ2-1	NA	TGTGCCAGCAGCTTACGGGTGGACAATGAGCAGTTCTTC	CASSLRVDNEQFF
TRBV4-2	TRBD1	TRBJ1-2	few	TGTGCCAGCAGCCAAGACGCTGGACAGGGACGAAGCTACACCTTC	CASSQDAGQGRSYTF
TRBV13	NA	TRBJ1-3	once	TGTGCCAGCAGCTTATTTGACACCATATATTTT	CASSLFDTIYF
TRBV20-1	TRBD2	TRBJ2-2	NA	TGCAGTGCTAGTTACAGCGGGGGGTTGACCGGGGAGCTGTTTTTT	CSASYSGGLTGELFF
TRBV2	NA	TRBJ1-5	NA	TGTGCCAGCAGTAATCAGCGGTACGGTACTCAGCCCCAGCATTTT	CASSNQRYGTQPQHF
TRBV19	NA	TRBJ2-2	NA	TGTGCCAGTAGGTCTGACAGGAACACCGGGGAGCTGTTTTTT	CASRSDRNTGELFF
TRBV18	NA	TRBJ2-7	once	TGTGCCAGCTCACGGGAGGCAGGCTCCTACGAGCAGTACTTC	CASSREAGSYEQYF
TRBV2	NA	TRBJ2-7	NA	TGTGCCAGCAGACTAGACTGGTCCTCCTACGAGCAGTACTTC	CASRLDWSSYEQYF
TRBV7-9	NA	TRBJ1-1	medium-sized	TGTGCCAGCAGCTTAGAATTAGGGTTTAGCAGGGGCGCTGAAGCTTTCTTT	CASSLELGFSRGAEAFF
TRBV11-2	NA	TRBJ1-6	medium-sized	TGTGCCAGCAGCTCCCGGGACGGATATTCACCCCTCCACTTT	CASSSRDGYSPLHF
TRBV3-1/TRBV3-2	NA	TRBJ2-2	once	TGTGCCAGCAGCCAAGTCTTGGAGAGCACCGGGGAGCTGTTTTTT	CASSQVLESTGELFF
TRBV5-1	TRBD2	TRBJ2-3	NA	TGCGCCAGCAGAAATAGCGGGATATCGTTAGATACGCAGTATTTT	CASRNSGISLDTQYF
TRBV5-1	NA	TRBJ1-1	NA	TGCGCCAGCAGCATCCGGGCCGGGGACACTGAAGCTTTCTTT	CASSIRAGDTEAFF
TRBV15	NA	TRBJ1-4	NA	TGTGCCACCAGCTGGGGGGTTAATGAAAAACTGTTTTTT	CATSWGVNEKLFF
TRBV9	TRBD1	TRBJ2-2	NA	TGTGCCAGCAGCGTAGTAGGGACAGGGTACACCGGGGAGCTGTTTTTT	CASSVVGTGYTGELFF
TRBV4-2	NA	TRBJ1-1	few	TGTGCCAGCAGCCAAGAATTCTGGGCAGCGAACACTGAAGCTTTCTTT	CASSQEFWAANTEAFF
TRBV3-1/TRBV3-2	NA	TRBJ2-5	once	TGTGCCAGCAGCCAAGGTCCGGGGGCCCAGGGGACCCAGTACTTC	CASSQGPGAQGTQYF
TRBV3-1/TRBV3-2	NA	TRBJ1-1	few	TGTGCCAGCAGCCAAGCAGGGGTTGGGGAAGCTTTCTTT	CASSQAGVGEAFF
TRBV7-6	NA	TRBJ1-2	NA	TGTGCCAGCAGCTTAGAGGAGGTTGGACTGAATTTGAACTATGGCTACACCTTC	CASSLEEVGLNLNYGYTF
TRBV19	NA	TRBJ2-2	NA	TGTGCCAGTAGTAGAGCGCTAGCGCCCGCCGGGGAGCTGTTTTTT	CASSRALAPAGELFF
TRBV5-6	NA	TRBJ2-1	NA	TGTGCCAGCAGCTCTACCCGGGGCGAGCAGTTCTTC	CASSSTRGEQFF
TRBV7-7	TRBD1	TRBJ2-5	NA	TGTGCTAGCAGCCGCCGGGGACAGGGGGAAGAGACCCAGTACTTC	CASSRRGQGEETQYF
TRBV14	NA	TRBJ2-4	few	TGTGCCAGCAGCCCAACAGGTTCCGTGAACATTCAGTACTTC	CASSPTGSVNIQYF
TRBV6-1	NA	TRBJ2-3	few	TGTGCCAGCATCCCCAGCGGCACAGATACGCAGTATTTT	CASIPSGTDTQYF
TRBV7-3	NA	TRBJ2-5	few	TGTGCCAGCAGCTTAAGCCTGGGAGAGACCCAGTACTTC	CASSLSLGETQYF
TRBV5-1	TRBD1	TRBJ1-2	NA	TGCGCCAGCAGCTTGGAGGACGGGACAGGGAGTGGCTACACCTTC	CASSLEDGTGSGYTF
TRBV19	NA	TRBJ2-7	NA	TGTGCCAGTAAATCACAGATCTTCTCCTACGAGCAGTACTTC	CASKSQIFSYEQYF
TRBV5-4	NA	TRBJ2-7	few	TGTGCCAGCAGCTTGGCTGGGTTCTCCTACGAGCAGTACTTC	CASSLAGFSYEQYF
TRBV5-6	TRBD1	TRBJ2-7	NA	TGTGCCAGCAGCTTGGTATCGGCCAGGGGGATGCAGTACTTC	CASSLVSARGMQYF
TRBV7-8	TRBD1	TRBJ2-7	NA	TGTGCCAGCAGCACTACAGGGGTCATCTCCTACGAGCAGTACTTC	CASSTTGVISYEQYF
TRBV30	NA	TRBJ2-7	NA	TGTGCCTGCTCAAAAACGGTCGGTTACGAGCAGTACTTC	CACSKTVGYEQYF
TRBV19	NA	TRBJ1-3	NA	TGTGCCAGTAGGACAGACGACAGCTCTGGAAACACCATATATTTT	CASRTDDSSGNTIYF
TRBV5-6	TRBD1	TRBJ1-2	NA	TGTGCCAGCAGCTTGGGGAGGCAGGGGGTTTATGGCTACACCTTC	CASSLGRQGVYGYTF
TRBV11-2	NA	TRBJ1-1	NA	TGTGCCAGCAGCCCTAGAGGGGGGAAGGACACTGAAGCTTTCTTT	CASSPRGGKDTEAFF
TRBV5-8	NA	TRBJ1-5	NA	TGTGCCAGCAGCTTGAGAAGGGATCAGCCCCAGCATTTT	CASSLRRDQPQHF
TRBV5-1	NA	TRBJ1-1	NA	TGCGCCAGCAGCCTAACAGGGTACGACACTGAAGCTTTCTTT	CASSLTGYDTEAFF
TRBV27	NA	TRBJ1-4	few	TGTGCCAGCTCACCCAGAGAAAAACTGTTTTTT	CASSPREKLFF
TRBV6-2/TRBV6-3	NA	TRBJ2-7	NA	TGTGCCAGCAGCCCTCTTCTGAAGTATCGCGAGCAGTACTTC	CASSPLLKYREQYF
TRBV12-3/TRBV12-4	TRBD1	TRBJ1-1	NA	TGTGCCAGCAGGCAGACAGGGGGCACTGAAGCTTTCTTT	CASRQTGGTEAFF
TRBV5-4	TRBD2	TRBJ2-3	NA	TGTGCCAGCACCGATCGGACTAGCGGGGGGCAGACGCAGTATTTT	CASTDRTSGGQTQYF
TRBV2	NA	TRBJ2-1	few	TGTGCGGCTGCAGGGTCCCCTAACAATGAGCAGTTCTTC	CAAAGSPNNEQFF
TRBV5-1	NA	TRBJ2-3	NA	TGCGCCAGCAGCTTGGCCTCGGTCGAGGCAGCAGATACGCAGTATTTT	CASSLASVEAADTQYF
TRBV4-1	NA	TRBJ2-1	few	TGCGCCAGCAGTCCCACTTCCAGCTCCTACAATGAGCAGTTCTTC	CASSPTSSSYNEQFF
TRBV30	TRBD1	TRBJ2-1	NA	TGTGCCTGGAGTGTACAGGGGGTCTCCTCCTACAATGAGCAGTTCTTC	CAWSVQGVSSYNEQFF
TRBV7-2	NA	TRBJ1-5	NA	TGTGCCAGCAGCTTAATCTTGGGGTTCAATCAGCCCCAGCATTTT	CASSLILGFNQPQHF
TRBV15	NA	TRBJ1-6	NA	TGTGCCACCAGCAGAGAGCAAGATTCACCCCTCCACTTT	CATSREQDSPLHF
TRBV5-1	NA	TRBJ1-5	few	TGCGCCAGCAGCTTGACAGGGTTGAGCAATCAGCCCCAGCATTTT	CASSLTGLSNQPQHF
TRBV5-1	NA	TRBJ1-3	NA	TGCGCCAGCAGTTCCCGACCAGCCTCAATCTCTGGAAACACCATATATTTT	CASSSRPASISGNTIYF
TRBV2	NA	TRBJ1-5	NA	TGTGCCAGCAGTGTTCGTGGGTCGAGCAATCAGCCCCAGCATTTT	CASSVRGSSNQPQHF
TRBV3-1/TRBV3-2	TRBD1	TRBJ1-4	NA	TGTGCCAGCAGCCAAGAAGGGGGCGGTGAAAAACTGTTTTTT	CASSQEGGGEKLFF
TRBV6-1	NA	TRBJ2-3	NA	TGTGCCAGCAGTGAAGCGGTGCTGTATACGCAGTATTTT	CASSEAVLYTQYF
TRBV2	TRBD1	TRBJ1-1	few	TGTGCCAGCAGTGAAGCGGGACAGGGACGAGCTTTCTTT	CASSEAGQGRAFF
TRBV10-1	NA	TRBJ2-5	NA	TGCGCCAGCACCGAGGGGGATGATGCAGGGGTGGAGACCCAGTACTTC	CASTEGDDAGVETQYF
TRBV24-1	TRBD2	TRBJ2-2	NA	TGTGCCACCAGTGTCGGCGGGAGCACCGGGGAGCTGTTTTTT	CATSVGGSTGELFF
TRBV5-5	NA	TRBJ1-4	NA	TGTGCCAGCAGCTTACCCAGGGAGAGATATGAAAAACTGTTTTTT	CASSLPRERYEKLFF
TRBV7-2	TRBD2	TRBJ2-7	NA	TGTGCCAGCAGCGCTAGCGGGCAACACTCCTACGAGCAGTACTTC	CASSASGQHSYEQYF
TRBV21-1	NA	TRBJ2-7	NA	TGTGCCAGCAGCAAAAGTTGGGGGGCACCCATAGCGTCCTACGAGCAGTACTTC	CASSKSWGAPIASYEQYF
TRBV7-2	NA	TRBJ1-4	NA	TGTGCCAGCAGCTTAGCGCCACTGTCAACTAATGAAAAACTGTTTTTT	CASSLAPLSTNEKLFF